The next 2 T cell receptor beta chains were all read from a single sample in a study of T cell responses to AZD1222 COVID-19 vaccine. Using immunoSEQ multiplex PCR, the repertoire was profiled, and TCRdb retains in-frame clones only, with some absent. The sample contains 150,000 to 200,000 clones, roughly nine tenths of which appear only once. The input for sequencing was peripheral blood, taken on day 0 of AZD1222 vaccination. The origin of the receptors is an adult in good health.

CDR3 loop: CASSSSSYEQYF. The DNA for the CDR3 is TGTGCCAGCAGTTCCAGTTCCTACGAGCAGTACTTC. The chain couples TRBV27 to TRBJ2-7; D is undetermined. The ends were cut back, 4 bases at V and 1 base at J, with 5 bases in the middle. Germline CDR1 MNHEY, CDR2 SMNVEV (reference sequence). This CDR3 spans 12 amino acids.

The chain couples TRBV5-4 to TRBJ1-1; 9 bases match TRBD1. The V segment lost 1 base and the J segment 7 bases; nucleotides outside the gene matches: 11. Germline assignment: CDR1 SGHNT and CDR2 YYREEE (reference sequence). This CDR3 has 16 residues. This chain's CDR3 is CASSLWARTGEIEAFF. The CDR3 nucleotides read TGTGCCAGCAGCTTGTGGGCCCGGACAGGGGAGATTGAAGCTTTCTTT.